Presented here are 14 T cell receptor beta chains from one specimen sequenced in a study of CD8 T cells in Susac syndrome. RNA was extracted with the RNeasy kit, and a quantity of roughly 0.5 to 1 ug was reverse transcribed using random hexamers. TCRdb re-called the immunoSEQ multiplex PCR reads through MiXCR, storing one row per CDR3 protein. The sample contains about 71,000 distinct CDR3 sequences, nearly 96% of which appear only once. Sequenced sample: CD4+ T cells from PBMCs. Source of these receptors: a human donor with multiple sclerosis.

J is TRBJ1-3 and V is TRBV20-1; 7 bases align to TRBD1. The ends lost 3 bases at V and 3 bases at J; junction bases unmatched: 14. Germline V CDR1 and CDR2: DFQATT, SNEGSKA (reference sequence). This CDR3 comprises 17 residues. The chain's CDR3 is CSASAGGLMSGGNTIYF. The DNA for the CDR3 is TGCAGTGCTAGCGCAGGGGGTCTTATGAGCGGTGGAAACACCATATATTTT.

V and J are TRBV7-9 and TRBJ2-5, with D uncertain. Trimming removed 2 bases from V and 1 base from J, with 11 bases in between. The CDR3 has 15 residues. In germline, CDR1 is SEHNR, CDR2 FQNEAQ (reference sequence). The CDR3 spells CASSLSLGGQETQYF. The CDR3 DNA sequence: TGTGCCAGCAGCTTATCACTCGGCGGCCAAGAGACCCAGTACTTC.

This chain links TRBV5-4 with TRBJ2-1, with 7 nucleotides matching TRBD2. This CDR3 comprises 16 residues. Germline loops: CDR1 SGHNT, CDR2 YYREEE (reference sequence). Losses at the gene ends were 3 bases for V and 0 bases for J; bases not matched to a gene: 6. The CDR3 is CASSWGGSSSYNEQFF. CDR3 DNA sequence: TGTGCCAGCAGCTGGGGAGGGTCGAGCTCCTACAATGAGCAGTTCTTC.

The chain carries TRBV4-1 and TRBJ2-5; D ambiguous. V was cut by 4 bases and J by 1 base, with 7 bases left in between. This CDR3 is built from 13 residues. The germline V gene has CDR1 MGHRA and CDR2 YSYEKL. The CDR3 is CASSPSPQETQYF. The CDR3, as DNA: TGCGCCAGCAGCCCCTCTCCCCAAGAGACCCAGTACTTC.

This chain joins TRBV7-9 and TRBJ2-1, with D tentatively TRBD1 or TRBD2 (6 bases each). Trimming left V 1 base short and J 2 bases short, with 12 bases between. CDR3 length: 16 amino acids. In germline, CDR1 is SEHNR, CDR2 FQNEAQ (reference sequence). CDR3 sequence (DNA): TGTGCCAGCAGCTTAGGGGGGGCCGACCCCTACAATGAGCAGTTCTTC. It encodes CASSLGGADPYNEQFF.

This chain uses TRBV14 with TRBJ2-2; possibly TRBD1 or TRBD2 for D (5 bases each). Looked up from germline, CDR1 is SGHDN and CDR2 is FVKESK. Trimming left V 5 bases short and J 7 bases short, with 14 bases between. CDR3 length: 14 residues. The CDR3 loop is CASSIAQGVGELFF. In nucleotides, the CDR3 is TGTGCCAGCAGCATCGCTCAGGGAGTCGGGGAGCTGTTTTTT.

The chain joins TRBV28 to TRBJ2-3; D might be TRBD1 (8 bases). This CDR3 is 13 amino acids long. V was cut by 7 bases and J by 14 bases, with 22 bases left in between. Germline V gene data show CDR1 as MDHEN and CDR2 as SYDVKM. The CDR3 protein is CASNRGTGGTMYF. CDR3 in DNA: TGTGCCAGCAACAGGGGAACAGGGGGGACTATGTATTTT.

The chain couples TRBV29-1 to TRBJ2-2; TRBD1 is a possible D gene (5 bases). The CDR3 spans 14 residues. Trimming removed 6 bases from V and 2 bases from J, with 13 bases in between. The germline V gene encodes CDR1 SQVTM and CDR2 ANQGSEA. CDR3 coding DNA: TGCAGCGTACAGGCCAACCCTAACACCGGGGAGCTGTTTTTT. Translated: CSVQANPNTGELFF.

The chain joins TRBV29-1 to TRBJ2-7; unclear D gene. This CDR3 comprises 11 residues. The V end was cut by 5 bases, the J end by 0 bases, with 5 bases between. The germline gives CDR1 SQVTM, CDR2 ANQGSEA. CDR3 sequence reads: CSVTVSYEQYF. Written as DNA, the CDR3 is TGCAGCGTTACAGTCTCCTACGAGCAGTACTTC.

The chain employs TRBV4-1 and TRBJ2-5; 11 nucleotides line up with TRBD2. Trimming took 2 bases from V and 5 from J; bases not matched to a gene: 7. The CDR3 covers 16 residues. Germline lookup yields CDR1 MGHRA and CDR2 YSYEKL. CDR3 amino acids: CASSQNSGGALETQYF. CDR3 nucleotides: TGCGCCAGCAGCCAAAATAGCGGGGGGGCCTTGGAGACCCAGTACTTC.

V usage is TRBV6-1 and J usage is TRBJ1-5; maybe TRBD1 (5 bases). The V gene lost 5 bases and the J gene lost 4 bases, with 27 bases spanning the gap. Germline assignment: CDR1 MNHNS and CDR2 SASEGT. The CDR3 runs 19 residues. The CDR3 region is CASSTGRGLHSLANQPQHF. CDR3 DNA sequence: TGTGCCAGCAGTACCGGAAGGGGTCTCCACTCTCTAGCTAATCAGCCCCAGCATTTT.

The CDR3 nucleotides are TGCGCCAGCAGCTTCTCGGGACAGGGTTCTTCAGAGACCCAGTACTTC. This translates into CASSFSGQGSSETQYF. The chain combines TRBV5-1 with TRBJ2-5; 9 nucleotides line up with TRBD1. CDR3 length equals 16 residues. J gave up 4 bases and V 2 bases, and 9 bases lay outside the gene matches. CDR1 is SGHRS, CDR2 YFSETQ, per germline. The full variable domain, rest sourced from reference TRBV5-1 and TRBJ2-5, is KAGVTQTPRYLIKTRGQQVTLSCSPISGHRSVSWYQQTPGQGLQFLFEYFSETQRNKGNFPGRFSGRQFSNSRSEMNVSTLELGDSALYLCASSFSGQGSSETQYFGPGTRLLVL.

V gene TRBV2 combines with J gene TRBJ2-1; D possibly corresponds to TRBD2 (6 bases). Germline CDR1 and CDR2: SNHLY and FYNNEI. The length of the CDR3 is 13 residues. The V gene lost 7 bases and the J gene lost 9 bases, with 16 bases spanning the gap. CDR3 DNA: TGTGCCAGCACCTCCGGGGGAGGAGTTGAGCAGTTCTTC. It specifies CASTSGGGVEQFF.

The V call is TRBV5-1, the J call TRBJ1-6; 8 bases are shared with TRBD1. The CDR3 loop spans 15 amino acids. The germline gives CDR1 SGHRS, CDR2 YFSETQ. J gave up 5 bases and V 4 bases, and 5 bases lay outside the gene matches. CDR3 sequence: CASSPTTGDNSPLHF. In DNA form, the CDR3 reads TGCGCCAGCAGCCCCACGACAGGGGATAATTCACCCCTCCACTTT.